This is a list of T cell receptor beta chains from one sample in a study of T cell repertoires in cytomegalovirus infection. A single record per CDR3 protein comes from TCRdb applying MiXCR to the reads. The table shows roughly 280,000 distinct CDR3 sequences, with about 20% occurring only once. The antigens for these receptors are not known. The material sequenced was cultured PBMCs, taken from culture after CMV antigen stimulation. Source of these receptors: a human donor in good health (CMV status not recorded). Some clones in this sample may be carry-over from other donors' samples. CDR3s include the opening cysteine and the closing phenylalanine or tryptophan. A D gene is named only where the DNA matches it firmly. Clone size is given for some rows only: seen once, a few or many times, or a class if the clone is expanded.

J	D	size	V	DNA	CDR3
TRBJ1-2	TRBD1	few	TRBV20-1	TGCAGTGCTAGTGTGGCGGACAGGGGGGACGTTAACTATGGCTACACCTTC	CSASVADRGDVNYGYTF
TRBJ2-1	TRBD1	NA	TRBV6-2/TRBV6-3	TGTGCCAGCACTAAACGTGCCGGGACAGTATATGATGAGCAGTTCTTC	CASTKRAGTVYDEQFF
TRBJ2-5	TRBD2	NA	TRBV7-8	TGTGCCAGCAGCTCTGAAACCGGGACTAGAGGGGAGACCCAGTACTTC	CASSSETGTRGETQYF
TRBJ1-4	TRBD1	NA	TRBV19	TGTGCCAGTGCCGGGACAGCAAATGAAAAACTGTTTTTT	CASAGTANEKLFF
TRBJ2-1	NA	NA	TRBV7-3	TGTGCCAGCAGCTTAAACGGAAGGATAAACAATGAGCAGTTCTTC	CASSLNGRINNEQFF
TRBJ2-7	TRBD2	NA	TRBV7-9	TGTGCCAGCAGTCCACCGGGGGGGACTACCGCCTACGAGCAGTACTTC	CASSPPGGTTAYEQYF
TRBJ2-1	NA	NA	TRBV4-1	TGCGCCAGCAGCCAAGACCGAGGGCCCTACAATGAGCAGTTCTTC	CASSQDRGPYNEQFF
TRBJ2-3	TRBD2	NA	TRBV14	TGTGCCAGCAGCCCCCTCAGCGGGGGGATCACAGATACGCAGTATTTT	CASSPLSGGITDTQYF
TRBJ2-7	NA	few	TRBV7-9	TGTGCCAGCAGTTGGACCTACGAGCAGTACTTC	CASSWTYEQYF
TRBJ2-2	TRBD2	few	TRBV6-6	TGTGCCAGCAGTTACCGGGTGGGCGGGAGAGCGAACACCGGGGAGCTGTTTTTT	CASSYRVGGRANTGELFF
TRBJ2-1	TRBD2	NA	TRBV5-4	TGTGCCAGCAGTCCCCGACTAGCGGGAGGGCTCTCGCATTACAATGAGCAGTTCTTC	CASSPRLAGGLSHYNEQFF
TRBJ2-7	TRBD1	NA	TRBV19	TGTGCCAGTAGAAGGAGCCCGGGACAGGGTAACGAGCAGTACTTC	CASRRSPGQGNEQYF
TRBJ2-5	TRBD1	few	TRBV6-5	TGTGCCAGCAAACCAGGGGGTTTGCAAGAGACCCAGTACTTC	CASKPGGLQETQYF
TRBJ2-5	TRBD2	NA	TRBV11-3	TGTGCCAGTCGGACTAGCGGGAGGGGAGGGCAAGAGACCCAGTACTTC	CASRTSGRGGQETQYF
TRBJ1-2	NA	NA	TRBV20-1	TGCAGTGCTAGAGAACGGGATTCCTATGGCTACACCTTC	CSARERDSYGYTF
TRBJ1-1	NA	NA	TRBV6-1	TGTGCCAGCAGTGAAGCGGTCGGGAACACTGAAGCTTTCTTT	CASSEAVGNTEAFF
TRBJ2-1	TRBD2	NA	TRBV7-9	TGTGCCAGCAGCTCACCCTTAGGTGGACTAGAGCCCTACAATGAGCAGTTCTTC	CASSSPLGGLEPYNEQFF
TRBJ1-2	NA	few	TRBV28	TGTGCCAGCAGTTTGTCCGACAGCGGCTATGGCTACACCTTC	CASSLSDSGYGYTF
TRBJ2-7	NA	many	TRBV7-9	TGTGCCAGCAGCTTAGCGACGTCACCCTACTCCTACGAGCAGTACTTC	CASSLATSPYSYEQYF
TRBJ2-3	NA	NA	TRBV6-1	TGTGCCAGCAGTGACCCCGATACGCAGTATTTT	CASSDPDTQYF
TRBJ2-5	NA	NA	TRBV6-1	TGTGCCAGCAGTTCTGGTCATGGCATGGGGTACCAAGAGACCCAGTACTTC	CASSSGHGMGYQETQYF
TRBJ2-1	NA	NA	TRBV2	TGTGCCAGCAGCCGCGTCCCGAATGAGCAGTTCTTC	CASSRVPNEQFF
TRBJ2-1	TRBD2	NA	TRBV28	TGTGCCAGCAGTTTACCGGGACTAGCTGTTTCCCTCAATGAGCAGTTCTTC	CASSLPGLAVSLNEQFF
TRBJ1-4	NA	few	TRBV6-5	TGTGCCAGCAGTTACTCGTGGGCAGGGCGTAATGAAAAACTGTTTTTT	CASSYSWAGRNEKLFF
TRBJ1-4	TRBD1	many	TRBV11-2	TGTGCCAGCAGCTTAGGGGGACAGGGTAATGAAAAACTGTTTTTT	CASSLGGQGNEKLFF
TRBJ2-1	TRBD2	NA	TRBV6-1	TGTGCCAGCAGTGCGGGGACTAGCGGGGGAGATGAGCAGTTCTTC	CASSAGTSGGDEQFF
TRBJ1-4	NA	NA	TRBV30	TGTGCCTGGAGTTCATCACAGTATAATGAAAAACTGTTTTTT	CAWSSSQYNEKLFF
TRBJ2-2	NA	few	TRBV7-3	TGTGCCAGCAGCTTCCGCTCAGGGACGGGAAACACCGGGGAGCTGTTTTTT	CASSFRSGTGNTGELFF
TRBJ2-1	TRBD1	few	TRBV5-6	TGTGCCAGCAGCGTGACGGGACAGGGGGCGAATGAGCAGTTCTTC	CASSVTGQGANEQFF
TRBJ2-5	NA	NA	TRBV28	TGTGCCAGCAGTCTTCGCCCCCGCGTACAAGAGACCCAGTACTTC	CASSLRPRVQETQYF
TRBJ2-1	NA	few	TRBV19	TGTGCCAGTAGTAATCGAGGGACCCTAGAGCAGTTCTTC	CASSNRGTLEQFF
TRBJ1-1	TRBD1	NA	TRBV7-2	TGTGCCAGCAGCTTAAGTCCAGGGGGGAACACTGAAGCTTTCTTT	CASSLSPGGNTEAFF